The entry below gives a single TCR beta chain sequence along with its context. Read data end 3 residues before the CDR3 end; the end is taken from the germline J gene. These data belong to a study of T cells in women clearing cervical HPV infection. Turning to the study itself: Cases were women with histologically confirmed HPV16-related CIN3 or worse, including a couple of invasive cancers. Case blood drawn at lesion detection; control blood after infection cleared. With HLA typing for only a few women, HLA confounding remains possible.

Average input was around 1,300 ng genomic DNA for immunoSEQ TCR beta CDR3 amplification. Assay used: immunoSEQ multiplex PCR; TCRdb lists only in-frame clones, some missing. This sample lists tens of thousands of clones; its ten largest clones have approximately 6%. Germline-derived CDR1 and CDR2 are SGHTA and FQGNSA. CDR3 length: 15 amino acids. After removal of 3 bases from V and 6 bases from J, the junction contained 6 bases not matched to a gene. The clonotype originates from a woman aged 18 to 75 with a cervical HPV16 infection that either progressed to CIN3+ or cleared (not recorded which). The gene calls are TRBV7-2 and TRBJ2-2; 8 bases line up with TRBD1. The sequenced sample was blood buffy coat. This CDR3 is CASSFDRGGAGELFF. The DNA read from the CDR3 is TGTGCCAGCAGCTTCGACAGGGGTGGCGCCGGGGAG. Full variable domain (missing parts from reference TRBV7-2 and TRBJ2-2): GAGVSQSPSNKVTEKGKDVELRCDPISGHTALYWYRQSLGQGLEFLIYFQGNSAPDKSGLPSDRFSAERTGGSVSTLTIQRTQQEDSAVYLCASSFDRGGAGELFFGEGSRLTVL.